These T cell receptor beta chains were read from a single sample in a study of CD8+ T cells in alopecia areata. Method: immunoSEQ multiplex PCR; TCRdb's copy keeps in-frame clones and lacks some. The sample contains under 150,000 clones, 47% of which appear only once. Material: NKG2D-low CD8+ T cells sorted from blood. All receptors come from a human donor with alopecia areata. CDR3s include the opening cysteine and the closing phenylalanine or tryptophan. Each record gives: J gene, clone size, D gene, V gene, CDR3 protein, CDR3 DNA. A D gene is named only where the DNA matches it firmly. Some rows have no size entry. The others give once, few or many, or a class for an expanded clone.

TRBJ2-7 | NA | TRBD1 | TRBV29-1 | CSVRTGGDAKYF | TGCAGCGTTCGGACAGGGGGCGACGCGAAGTACTTC
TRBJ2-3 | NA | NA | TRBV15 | CATSRDLADTQYF | TGTGCCACCAGCAGAGATTTGGCAGATACGCAGTATTTT
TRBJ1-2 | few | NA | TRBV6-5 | CASQGNYGYTF | TGTGCCTCCCAAGGGAACTATGGCTACACCTTC
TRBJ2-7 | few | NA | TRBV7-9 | CASSLAGHYEQYF | TGTGCCAGCAGCTTAGCGGGCCACTACGAGCAGTACTTC
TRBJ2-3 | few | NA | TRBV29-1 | CSVPAGTDTQYF | TGCAGCGTTCCAGCGGGCACAGATACGCAGTATTTT
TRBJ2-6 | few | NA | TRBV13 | CASSSLEGAPGANVLTF | TGTGCCAGCAGCTCGCTCGAAGGGGCGCCTGGGGCCAACGTCCTGACTTTC
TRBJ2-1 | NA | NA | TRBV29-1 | CSVVQGNEQFF | TGCAGCGTTGTTCAGGGGAATGAGCAGTTCTTC
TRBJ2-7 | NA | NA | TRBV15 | CATSRDRLSHPYEQYF | TGTGCCACCAGCAGAGACCGACTTTCGCACCCCTACGAGCAGTACTTC
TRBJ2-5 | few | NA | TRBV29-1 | CSVEDRRTEVAETQYF | TGCAGCGTTGAAGATCGGAGGACAGAAGTAGCAGAGACCCAGTACTTC
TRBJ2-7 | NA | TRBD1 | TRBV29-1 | CSVLTGGRYEQYF | TGCAGCGTTCTGACAGGGGGCAGGTACGAGCAGTACTTC
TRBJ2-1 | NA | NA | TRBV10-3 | CAISESYEQFF | TGTGCCATCAGTGAGTCGTATGAGCAGTTCTTC
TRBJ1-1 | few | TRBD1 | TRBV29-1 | CSAAGQGWTEAFF | TGCAGCGCCGCCGGACAGGGGTGGACTGAAGCTTTCTTT
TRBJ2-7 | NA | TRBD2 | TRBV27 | CASSALGGLELEQYF | TGTGCCAGCAGTGCCCTGGGGGGACTAGAACTCGAGCAGTACTTC
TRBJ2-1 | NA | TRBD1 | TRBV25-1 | CASRLGTDSYNEQFF | TGTGCCAGCAGACTCGGGACAGACTCCTACAATGAGCAGTTCTTC
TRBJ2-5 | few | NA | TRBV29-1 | CSVEVAAGETQYF | TGCAGCGTTGAAGTTGCAGCCGGAGAGACCCAGTACTTC
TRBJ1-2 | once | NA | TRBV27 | CASSLSWGMSGYTF | TGTGCCAGCAGTTTATCATGGGGGATGAGTGGCTACACCTTC
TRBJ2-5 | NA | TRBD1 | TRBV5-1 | CASSEDRAQETQYF | TGCGCCAGCAGCGAGGACAGGGCCCAAGAGACCCAGTACTTC
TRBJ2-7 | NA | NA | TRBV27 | CASSGGDEQYF | TGTGCCAGCAGTGGGGGCGACGAGCAGTACTTC
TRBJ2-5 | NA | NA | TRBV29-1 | CSVQGEETQYF | TGCAGCGTTCAGGGAGAAGAGACCCAGTACTTC
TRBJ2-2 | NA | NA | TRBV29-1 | CSGGDHPGELFF | TGCAGCGGGGGGGATCACCCCGGGGAGCTGTTTTTT
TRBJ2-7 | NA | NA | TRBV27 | CASSLSTESSYEQYF | TGTGCCAGCAGTTTATCTACGGAGAGCTCCTACGAGCAGTACTTC
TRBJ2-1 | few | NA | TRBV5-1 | CASRQIVEQFF | TGCGCCAGCAGGCAGATCGTTGAGCAGTTCTTC
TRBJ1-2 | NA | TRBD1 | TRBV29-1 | CSVETGDRGYTF | TGCAGCGTTGAAACAGGGGATCGGGGCTACACCTTC
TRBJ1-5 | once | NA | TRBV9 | CASSVQGQANQPQHF | TGTGCCAGCAGCGTACAGGGGCAGGCCAATCAGCCCCAGCATTTT
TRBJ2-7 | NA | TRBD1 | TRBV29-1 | CSAGQGNYEQYF | TGCAGCGCTGGACAGGGGAACTACGAGCAGTACTTC
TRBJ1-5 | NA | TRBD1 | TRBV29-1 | CSAVGTEINQPQHF | TGCAGCGCCGTCGGGACAGAGATCAATCAGCCCCAGCATTTT
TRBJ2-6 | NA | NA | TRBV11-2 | CASMAGANVLTF | TGTGCCAGCATGGCTGGGGCCAACGTCCTGACTTTC
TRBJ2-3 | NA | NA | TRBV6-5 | CASSLEGSTDTQYF | TGTGCCAGCAGCTTGGAAGGAAGCACAGATACGCAGTATTTT
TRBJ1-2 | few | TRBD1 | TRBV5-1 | CASSLDGTGVYGYTF | TGCGCCAGCAGCTTGGACGGGACAGGGGTATATGGCTACACCTTC
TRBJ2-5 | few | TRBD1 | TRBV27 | CASSVDRGETQYF | TGTGCCAGCAGTGTCGACAGGGGAGAGACCCAGTACTTC
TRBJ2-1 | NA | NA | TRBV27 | CASCEDRTYNEQFF | TGTGCCAGCTGTGAAGACAGGACATACAATGAGCAGTTCTTC
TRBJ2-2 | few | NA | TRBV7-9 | CASSLAGTGELFF | TGTGCCAGCAGCTTAGCCGGGACCGGGGAGCTGTTTTTT
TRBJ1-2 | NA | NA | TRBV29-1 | CSVDGAYGYTF | TGCAGCGTAGATGGGGCCTATGGCTACACCTTC
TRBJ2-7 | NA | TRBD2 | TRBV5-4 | CASSPGTSGYEQYF | TGTGCCAGCAGCCCCGGGACTAGCGGCTACGAGCAGTACTTC
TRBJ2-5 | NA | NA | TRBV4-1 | CASRSGPQPGETQYF | TGCGCCAGCAGATCCGGACCGCAACCGGGGGAGACCCAGTACTTC
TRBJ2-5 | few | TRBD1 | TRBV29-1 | CSASRGTGLETQYF | TGCAGCGCCTCCCGCGGGACAGGGTTGGAGACCCAGTACTTC
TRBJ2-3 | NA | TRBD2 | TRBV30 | CAWSPSGGGASDTQYF | TGTGCCTGGAGTCCATCGGGCGGGGGGGCTTCAGATACGCAGTATTTT
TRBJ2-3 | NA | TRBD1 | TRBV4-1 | CASSQGQGAFF | TGCGCCAGCAGCCAAGGACAGGGGGCCTTTTTT
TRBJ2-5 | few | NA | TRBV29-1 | CSVYGLPETQYF | TGCAGCGTCTATGGGCTCCCTGAGACCCAGTACTTC
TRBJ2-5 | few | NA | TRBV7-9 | CASSPPGAETQYF | TGTGCCAGCAGCCCACCCGGGGCAGAGACCCAGTACTTC
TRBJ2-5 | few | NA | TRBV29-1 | CSVEDVTQETQYF | TGCAGCGTTGAAGACGTCACCCAAGAGACCCAGTACTTC
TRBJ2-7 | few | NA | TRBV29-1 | CSVETGSYEQYF | TGCAGCGTTGAGACAGGTTCCTACGAGCAGTACTTC
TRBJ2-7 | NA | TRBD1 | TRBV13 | CASSSGQSYEQYF | TGTGCCAGCAGCTCGGGACAGAGCTACGAGCAGTACTTC
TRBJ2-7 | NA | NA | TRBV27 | CASSLWGNVHEQYF | TGTGCCAGCAGTTTATGGGGAAATGTACACGAGCAGTACTTC
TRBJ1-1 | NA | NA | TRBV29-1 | CSGIQQGITEAFF | TGCAGCGGAATTCAACAGGGTATCACTGAAGCTTTCTTT
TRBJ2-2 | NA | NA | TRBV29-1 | CSVEDRPDTGELFF | TGCAGCGTTGAAGATCGGCCCGACACCGGGGAGCTGTTTTTT
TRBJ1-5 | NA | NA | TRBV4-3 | CASSQGLQVDQPQHF | TGCGCCAGCAGCCAAGGGTTGCAGGTTGATCAGCCCCAGCATTTT
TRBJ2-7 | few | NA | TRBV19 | CASSIAQTYEQYF | TGTGCCAGTAGTATAGCCCAAACCTACGAGCAGTACTTC
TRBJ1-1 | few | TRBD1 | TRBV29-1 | CSAYRGSDTEAFF | TGCAGCGCATACAGGGGATCGGACACTGAAGCTTTCTTT